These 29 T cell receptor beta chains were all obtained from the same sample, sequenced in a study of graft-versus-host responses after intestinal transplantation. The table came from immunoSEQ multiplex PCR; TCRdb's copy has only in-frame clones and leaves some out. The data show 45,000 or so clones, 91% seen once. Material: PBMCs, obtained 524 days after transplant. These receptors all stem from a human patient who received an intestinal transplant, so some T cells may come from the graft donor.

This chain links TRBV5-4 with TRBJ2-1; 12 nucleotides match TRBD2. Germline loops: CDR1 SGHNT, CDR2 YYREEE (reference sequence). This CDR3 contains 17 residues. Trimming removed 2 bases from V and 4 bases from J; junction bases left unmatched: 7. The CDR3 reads CASSLGGLAGHYNEQFF. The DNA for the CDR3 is TGTGCCAGCAGCTTAGGAGGACTAGCGGGGCATTACAATGAGCAGTTCTTC.

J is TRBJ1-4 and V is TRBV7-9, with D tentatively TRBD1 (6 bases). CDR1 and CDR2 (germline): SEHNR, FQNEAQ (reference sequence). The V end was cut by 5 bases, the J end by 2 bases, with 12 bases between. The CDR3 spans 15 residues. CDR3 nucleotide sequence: TGTGCCAGCAGCCAATCAGGACAGACTAATGAAAAACTGTTTTTT. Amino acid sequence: CASSQSGQTNEKLFF.

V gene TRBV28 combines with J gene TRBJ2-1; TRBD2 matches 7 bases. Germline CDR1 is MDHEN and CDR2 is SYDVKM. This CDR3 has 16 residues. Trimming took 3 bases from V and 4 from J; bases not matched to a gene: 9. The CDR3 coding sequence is TGTGCCAGCAGTTTCAGCTCGGGAGGAATATACAATGAGCAGTTCTTC. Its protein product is CASSFSSGGIYNEQFF.

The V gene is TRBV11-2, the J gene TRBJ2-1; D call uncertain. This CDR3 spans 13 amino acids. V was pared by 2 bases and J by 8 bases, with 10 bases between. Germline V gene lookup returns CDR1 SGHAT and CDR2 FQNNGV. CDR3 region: CASSLSPEHEQFF. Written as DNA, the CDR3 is TGTGCCAGCAGCTTATCGCCGGAGCATGAGCAGTTCTTC.

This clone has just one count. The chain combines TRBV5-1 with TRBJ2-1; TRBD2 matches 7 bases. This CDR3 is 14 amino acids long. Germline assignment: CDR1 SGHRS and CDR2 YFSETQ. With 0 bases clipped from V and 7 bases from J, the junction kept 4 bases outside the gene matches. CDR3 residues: CASSLVGGKNEQFF. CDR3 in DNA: TGCGCCAGCAGCTTGGTGGGAGGGAAGAATGAGCAGTTCTTC.

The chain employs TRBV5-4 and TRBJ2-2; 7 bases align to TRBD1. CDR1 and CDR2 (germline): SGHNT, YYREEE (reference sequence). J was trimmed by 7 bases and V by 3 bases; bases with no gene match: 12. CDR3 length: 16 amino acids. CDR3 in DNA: TGTGCCAGCAGCTCTGACTCACAGGGGAAAGGCGGGGAGCTGTTTTTT. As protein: CASSSDSQGKGGELFF.

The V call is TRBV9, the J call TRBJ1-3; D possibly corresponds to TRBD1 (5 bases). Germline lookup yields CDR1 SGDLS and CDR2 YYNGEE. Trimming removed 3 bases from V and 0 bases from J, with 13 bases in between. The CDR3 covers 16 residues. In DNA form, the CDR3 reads TGTGCCAGCAGCGGCGACGACAGAAACTCTGGAAACACCATATATTTT. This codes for CASSGDDRNSGNTIYF.

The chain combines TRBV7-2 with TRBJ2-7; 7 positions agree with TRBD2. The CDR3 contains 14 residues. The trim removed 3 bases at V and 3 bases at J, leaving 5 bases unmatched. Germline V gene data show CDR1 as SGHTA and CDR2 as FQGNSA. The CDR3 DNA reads TGTGCCAGCAGCTTCGCGGGAGCGAACTACGAGCAGTACTTC. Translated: CASSFAGANYEQYF.

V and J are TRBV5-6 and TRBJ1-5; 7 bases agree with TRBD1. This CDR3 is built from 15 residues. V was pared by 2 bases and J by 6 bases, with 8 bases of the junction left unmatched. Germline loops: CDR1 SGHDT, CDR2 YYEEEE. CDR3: CASSFGATGVQPQHF. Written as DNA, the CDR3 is TGTGCCAGCAGCTTTGGGGCTACAGGGGTTCAGCCCCAGCATTTT.

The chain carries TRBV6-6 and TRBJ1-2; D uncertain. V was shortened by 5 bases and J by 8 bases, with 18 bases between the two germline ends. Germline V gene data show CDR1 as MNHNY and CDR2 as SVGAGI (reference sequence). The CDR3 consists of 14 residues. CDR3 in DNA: TGTGCCAGCAGTCCGCCCTCGACACTACACGGCTACACCTTC. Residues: CASSPPSTLHGYTF.

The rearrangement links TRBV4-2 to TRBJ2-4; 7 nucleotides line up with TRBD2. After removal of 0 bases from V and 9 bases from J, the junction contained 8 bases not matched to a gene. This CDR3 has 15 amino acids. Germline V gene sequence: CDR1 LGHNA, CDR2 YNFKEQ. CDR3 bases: TGTGCCAGCAGCCAAGATCTAGCGGCGGAAAGCATTCAGTACTTC. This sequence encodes CASSQDLAAESIQYF.

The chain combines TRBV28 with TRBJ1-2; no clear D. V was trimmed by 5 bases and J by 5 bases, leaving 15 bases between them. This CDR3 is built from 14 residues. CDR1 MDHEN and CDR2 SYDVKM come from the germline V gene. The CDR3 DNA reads TGTGCCAGCAGTACCGAGGCGGGGTTTTATGGCTACACCTTC. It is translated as CASSTEAGFYGYTF.

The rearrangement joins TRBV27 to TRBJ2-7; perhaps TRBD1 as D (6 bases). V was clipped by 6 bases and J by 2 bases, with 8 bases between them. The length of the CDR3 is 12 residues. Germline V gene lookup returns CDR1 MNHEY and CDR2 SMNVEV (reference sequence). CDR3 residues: CASRGQTYEQYF. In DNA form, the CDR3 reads TGTGCCAGCAGAGGACAGACCTACGAGCAGTACTTC.

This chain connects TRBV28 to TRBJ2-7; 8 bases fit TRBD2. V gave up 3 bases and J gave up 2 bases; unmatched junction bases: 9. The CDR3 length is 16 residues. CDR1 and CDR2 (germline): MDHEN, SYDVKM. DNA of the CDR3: TGTGCCAGCAGTTTTGGGTCTAGCGGGTCCGCCTACGAGCAGTACTTC. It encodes CASSFGSSGSAYEQYF.

Here the CDR3 reads CASSLSGTYYNEQFF. CDR3 coding DNA: TGTGCCAGCAGCTTATCCGGGACTTACTACAATGAGCAGTTCTTC. The chain uses TRBV11-2 and TRBJ2-1, with D maybe TRBD2 (6 bases). Trimming removed 2 bases from V and 3 bases from J, with 11 bases in between. The V gene's germline CDR1 is SGHAT and CDR2 FQNNGV. There are 15 residues in the CDR3.

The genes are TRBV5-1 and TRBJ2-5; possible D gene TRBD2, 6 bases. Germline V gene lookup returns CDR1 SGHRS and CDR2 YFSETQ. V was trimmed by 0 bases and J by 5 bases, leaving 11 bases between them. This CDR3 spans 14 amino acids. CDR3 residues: CASSLDPGGETQYF. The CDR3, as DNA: TGCGCCAGCAGCTTGGACCCTGGAGGGGAGACCCAGTACTTC.

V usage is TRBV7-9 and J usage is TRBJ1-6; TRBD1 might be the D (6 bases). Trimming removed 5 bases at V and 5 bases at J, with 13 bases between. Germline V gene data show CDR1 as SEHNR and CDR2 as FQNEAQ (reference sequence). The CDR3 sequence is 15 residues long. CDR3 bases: TGTGCCAGCAGCGCCTTGACAGGAGATAATTCACCCCTCCACTTT. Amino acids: CASSALTGDNSPLHF.

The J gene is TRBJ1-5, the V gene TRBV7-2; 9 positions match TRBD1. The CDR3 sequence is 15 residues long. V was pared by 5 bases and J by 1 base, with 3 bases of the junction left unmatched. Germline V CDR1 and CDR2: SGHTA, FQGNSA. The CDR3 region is CASSPDRGSNQPQHF. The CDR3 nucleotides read TGTGCCAGCAGCCCCGACAGGGGGAGCAATCAGCCCCAGCATTTT.

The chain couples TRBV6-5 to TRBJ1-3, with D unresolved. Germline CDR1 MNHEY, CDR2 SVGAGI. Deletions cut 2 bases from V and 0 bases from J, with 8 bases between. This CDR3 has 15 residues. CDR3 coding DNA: TGTGCCAGCAGTTACAGGGAAGACTCTGGAAACACCATATATTTT. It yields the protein CASSYREDSGNTIYF.

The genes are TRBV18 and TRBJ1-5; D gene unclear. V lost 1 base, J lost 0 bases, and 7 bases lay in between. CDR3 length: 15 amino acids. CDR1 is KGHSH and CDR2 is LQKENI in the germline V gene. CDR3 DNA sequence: TGTGCCAGCTCACCACAGGGATTTAGCAATCAGCCCCAGCATTTT. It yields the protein CASSPQGFSNQPQHF.

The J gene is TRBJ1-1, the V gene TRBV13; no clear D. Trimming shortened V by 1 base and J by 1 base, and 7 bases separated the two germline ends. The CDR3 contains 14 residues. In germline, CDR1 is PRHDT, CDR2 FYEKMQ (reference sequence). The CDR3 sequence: CASSLARKNTEAFF. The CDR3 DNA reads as TGTGCCAGCAGCTTAGCTCGGAAGAACACTGAAGCTTTCTTT.

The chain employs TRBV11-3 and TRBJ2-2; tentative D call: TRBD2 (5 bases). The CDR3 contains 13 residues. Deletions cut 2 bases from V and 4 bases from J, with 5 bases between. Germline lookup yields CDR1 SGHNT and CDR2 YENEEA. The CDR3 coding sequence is TGTGCCAGCAGCTTACGGGGCACCGGGGAGCTGTTTTTT. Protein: CASSLRGTGELFF.

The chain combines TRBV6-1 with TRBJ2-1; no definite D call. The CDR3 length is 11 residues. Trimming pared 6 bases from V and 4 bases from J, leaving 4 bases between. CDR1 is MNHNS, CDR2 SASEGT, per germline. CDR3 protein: CASRSYNEQFF. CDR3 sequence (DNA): TGTGCCAGCAGATCTTACAATGAGCAGTTCTTC.

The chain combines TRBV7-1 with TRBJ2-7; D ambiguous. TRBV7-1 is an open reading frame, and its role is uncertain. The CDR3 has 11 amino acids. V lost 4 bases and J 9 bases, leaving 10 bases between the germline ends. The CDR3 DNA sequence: TGTGCCAGCAGCTTAGATGTCCCGCAGTACTTC. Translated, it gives CASSLDVPQYF.

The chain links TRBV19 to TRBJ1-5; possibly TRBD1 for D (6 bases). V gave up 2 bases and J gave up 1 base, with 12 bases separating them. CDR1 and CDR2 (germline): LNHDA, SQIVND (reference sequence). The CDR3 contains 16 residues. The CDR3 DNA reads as TGTGCCAGTAGTATAAGAAGACAGGCAAGCAATCAGCCCCAGCATTTT. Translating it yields CASSIRRQASNQPQHF. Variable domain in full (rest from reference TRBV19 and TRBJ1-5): DGGITQSPKYLFRKEGQNVTLSCEQNLNHDAMYWYRQDPGQGLRLIYYSQIVNDFQKGDIAEGYSVSREKKESFPLTVTSAQKNPTAFYLCASSIRRQASNQPQHFGDGTRLSIL.

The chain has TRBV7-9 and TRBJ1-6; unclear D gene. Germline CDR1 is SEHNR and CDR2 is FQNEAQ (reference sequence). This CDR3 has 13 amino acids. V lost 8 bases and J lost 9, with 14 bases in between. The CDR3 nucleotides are TGTGCCAGCCGTGGAGAGGGTGGTTCACCCCTCCACTTT. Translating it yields CASRGEGGSPLHF.

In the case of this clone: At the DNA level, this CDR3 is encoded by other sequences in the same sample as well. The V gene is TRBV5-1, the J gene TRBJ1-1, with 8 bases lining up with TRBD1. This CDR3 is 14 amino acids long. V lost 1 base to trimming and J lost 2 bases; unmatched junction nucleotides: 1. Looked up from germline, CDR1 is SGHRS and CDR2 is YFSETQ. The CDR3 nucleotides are TGCGCCAGCAGCTTGACAGGGGGAAACACTGAAGCTTTCTTT. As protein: CASSLTGGNTEAFF.

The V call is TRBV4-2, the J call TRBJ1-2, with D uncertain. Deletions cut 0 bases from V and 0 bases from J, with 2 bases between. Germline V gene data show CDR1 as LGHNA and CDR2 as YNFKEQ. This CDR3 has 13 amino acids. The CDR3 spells CASSQDANYGYTF. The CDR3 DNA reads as TGTGCCAGCAGCCAAGATGCTAACTATGGCTACACCTTC.

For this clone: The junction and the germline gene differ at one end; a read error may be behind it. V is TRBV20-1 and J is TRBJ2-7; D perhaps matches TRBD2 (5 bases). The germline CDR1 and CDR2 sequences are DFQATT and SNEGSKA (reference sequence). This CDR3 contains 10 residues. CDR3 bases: TGCAGTGCCGGAGGAGCGGCTCAGCACTTC. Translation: CSAGGAAQHF.